This entry lists 4 T cell receptor beta chains sequenced from one sample in a study of T-cell reconstitution after alpha-beta-depleted transplantation in children. The TCRbeta library incorporated unique molecular identifiers. Each CDR3 protein is one row after TCRdb ran MiXCR on the PCR reads. This table has about 240,000 distinct CDR3 sequences, about 25% appearing once. The starting material was PBMCs, obtained before TCRalphabeta/CD19-depleted stem cell transplant. Receptors originate from a girl under 10 years old with Fanconi anemia, due to receive a stem cell transplant.

This clonotype was counted a few times. The DNA for the CDR3 is TGCAGCGTTGGCCAGGGGTCCAACGAGCAGTACTTC. This encodes CSVGQGSNEQYF. The gene calls are TRBV29-1 and TRBJ2-7, with D tentatively TRBD1 (6 bases). V was clipped by 4 bases and J by 5 bases, with 12 bases between them. The CDR3 totals 12 residues. Per germline, CDR1 SQVTM and CDR2 ANQGSEA.

This clonotype was detected a few times. The chain links TRBV20-1 to TRBJ2-1; 8 bases align to TRBD2. Germline assignment: CDR1 DFQATT and CDR2 SNEGSKA (reference sequence). The CDR3 length is 14 residues. V trimming: 3 bases; J trimming: 7 bases; junction bases outside the gene matches: 8. The CDR3 protein is CSASSGGARNEQFF. The CDR3 region has the DNA TGCAGTGCTAGTTCGGGGGGGGCAAGGAATGAGCAGTTCTTC.

In this sample, this clonotype turned up many times. The chain uses TRBV20-1 and TRBJ1-5, with a weak D call TRBD1 (6 bases). The germline V gene has CDR1 DFQATT and CDR2 SNEGSKA (reference sequence). V gave up 2 bases and J gave up 6 bases, with 17 bases separating them. This CDR3 has 15 residues. CDR3 nucleotides: TGCAGTGCTAGACGTCGGGGGCTAATATCTCAGCCCCAGCATTTT. Its translation is CSARRRGLISQPQHF.

This clonotype was found many times. The chain joins TRBV29-1 to TRBJ2-3; 9 bases agree with TRBD2. There are 13 residues in the CDR3. V lost 8 bases and J lost 5; bases outside the gene matches: 8. CDR1 is SQVTM and CDR2 is ANQGSEA in the germline V gene. The CDR3 protein is CSHGPSGVDTQYF. DNA for the CDR3: TGCAGCCATGGGCCTAGCGGGGTAGATACGCAGTATTTT.